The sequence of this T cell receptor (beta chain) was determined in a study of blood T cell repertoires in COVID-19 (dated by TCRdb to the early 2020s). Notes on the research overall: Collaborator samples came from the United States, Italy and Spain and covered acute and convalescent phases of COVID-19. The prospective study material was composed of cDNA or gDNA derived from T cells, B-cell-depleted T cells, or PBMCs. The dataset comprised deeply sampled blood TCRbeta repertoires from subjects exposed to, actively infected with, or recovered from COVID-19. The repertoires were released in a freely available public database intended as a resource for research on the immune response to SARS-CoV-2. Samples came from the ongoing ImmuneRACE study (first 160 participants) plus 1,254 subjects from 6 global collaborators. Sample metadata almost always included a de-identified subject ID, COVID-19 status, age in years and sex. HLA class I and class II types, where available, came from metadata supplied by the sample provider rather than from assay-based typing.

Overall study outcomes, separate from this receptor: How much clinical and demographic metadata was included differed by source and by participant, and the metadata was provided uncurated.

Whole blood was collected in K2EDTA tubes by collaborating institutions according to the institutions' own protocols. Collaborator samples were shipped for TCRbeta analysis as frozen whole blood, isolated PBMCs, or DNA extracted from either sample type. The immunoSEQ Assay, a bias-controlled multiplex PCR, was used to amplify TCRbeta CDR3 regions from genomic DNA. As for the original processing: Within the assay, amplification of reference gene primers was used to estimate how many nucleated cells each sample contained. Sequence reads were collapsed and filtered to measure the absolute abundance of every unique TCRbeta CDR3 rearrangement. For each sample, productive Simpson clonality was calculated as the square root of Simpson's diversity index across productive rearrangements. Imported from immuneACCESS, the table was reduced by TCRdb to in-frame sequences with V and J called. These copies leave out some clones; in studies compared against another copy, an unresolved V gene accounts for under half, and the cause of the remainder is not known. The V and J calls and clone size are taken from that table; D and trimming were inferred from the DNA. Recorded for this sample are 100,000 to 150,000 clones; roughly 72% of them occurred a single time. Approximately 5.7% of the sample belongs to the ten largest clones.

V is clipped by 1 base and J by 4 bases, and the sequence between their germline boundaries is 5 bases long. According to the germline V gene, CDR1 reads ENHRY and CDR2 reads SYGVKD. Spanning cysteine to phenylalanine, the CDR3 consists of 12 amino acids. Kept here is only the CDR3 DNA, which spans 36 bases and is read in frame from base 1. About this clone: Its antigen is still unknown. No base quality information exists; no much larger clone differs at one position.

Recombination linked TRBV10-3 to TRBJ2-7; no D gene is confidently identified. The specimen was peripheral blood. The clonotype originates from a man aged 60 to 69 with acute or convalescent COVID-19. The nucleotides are TGTGCCATCAGTGAGTTAAATTACGAGCAGTACTTC. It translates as CAISELNYEQYF.